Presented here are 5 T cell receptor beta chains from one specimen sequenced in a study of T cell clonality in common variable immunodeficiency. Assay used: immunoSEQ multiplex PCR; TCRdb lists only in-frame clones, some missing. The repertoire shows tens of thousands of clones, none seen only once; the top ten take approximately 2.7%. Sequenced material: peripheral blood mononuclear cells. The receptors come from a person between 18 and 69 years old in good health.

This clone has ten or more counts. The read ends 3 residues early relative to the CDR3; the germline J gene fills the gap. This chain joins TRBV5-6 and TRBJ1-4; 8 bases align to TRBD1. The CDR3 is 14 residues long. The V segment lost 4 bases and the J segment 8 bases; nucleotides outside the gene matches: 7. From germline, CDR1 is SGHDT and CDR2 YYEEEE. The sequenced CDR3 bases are TGTGCCAGCAGCCAGACAGGGGCGAGCGAAAAA. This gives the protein CASSQTGASEK. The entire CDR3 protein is CASSQTGASEKLFF.

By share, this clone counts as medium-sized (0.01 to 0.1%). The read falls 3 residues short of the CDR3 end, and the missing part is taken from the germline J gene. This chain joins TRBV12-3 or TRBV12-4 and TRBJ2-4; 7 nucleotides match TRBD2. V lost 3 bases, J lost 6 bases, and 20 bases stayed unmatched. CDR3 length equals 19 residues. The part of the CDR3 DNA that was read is TGTGCCAGCAGTTTTCCGATAACCAGCGGGGATTTCAGTGGAAACATT. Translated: CASSFPITSGDFSGNI. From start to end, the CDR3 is CASSFPITSGDFSGNIQYF.

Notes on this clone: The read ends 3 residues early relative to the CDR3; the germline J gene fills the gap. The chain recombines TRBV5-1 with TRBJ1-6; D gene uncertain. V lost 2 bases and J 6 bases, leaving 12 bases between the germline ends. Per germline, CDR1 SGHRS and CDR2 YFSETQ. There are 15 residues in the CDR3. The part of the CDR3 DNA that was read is TGCGCCAGCAGCTTTACCGGGCTAGCTAATTCACCC. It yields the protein CASSFTGLANSP. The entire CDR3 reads CASSFTGLANSPLHF. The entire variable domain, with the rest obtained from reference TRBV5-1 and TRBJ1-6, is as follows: KAGVTQTPRYLIKTRGQQVTLSCSPISGHRSVSWYQQTPGQGLQFLFEYFSETQRNKGNFPGRFSGRQFSNSRSEMNVSTLELGDSALYLCASSFTGLANSPLHFGNGTRLTVT.

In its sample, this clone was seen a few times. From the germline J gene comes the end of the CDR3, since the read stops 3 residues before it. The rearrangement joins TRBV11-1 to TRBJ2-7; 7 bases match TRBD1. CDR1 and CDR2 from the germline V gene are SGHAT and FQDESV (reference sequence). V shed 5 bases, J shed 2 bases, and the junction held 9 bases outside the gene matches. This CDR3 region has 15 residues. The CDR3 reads CASSLRQGLTYEQYF. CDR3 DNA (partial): TGTGCCAGCAGCCTACGACAGGGTTTGACCTACGAG.

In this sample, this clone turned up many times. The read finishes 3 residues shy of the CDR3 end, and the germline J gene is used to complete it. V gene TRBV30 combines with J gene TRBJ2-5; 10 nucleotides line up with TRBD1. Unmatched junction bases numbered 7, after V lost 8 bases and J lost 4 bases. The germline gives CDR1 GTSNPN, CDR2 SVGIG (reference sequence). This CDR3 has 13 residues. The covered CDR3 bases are TGTGCCGGGGACAGGGGAATTCGAGAGACC. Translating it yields CAGDRGIRET. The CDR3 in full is CAGDRGIRETQYF.